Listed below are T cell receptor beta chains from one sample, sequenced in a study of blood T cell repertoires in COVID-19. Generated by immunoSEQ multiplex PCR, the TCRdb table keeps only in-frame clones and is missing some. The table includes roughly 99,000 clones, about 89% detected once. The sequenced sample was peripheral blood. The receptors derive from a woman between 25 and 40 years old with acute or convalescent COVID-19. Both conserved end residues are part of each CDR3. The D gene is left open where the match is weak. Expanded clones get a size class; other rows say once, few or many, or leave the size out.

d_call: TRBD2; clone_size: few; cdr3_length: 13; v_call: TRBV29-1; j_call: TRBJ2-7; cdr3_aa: CSVDQASGSEQYF; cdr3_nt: TGCAGCGTTGATCAGGCTAGCGGGAGCGAGCAGTACTTC
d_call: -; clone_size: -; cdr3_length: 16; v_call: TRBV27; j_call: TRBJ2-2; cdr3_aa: CASSFQGSSNTGELFF; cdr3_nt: TGTGCCAGCAGTTTTCAGGGTTCCTCGAACACCGGGGAGCTGTTTTTT
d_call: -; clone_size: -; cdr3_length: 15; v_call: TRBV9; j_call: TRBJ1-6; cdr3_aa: CASSVDAGKNSPLHF; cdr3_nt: TGTGCCAGCAGCGTCGACGCAGGAAAGAATTCACCCCTCCACTTT
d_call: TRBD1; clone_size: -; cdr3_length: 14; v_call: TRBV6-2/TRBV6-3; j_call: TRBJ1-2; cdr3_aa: CASSLGQGRDGYTF; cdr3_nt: TGTGCCAGCAGTCTAGGACAGGGTCGGGATGGCTACACCTTC
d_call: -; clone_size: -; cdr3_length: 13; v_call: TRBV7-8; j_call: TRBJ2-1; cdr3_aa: CASSPTGLNEQFF; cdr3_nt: TGTGCCAGCAGCCCCACAGGGCTCAATGAGCAGTTCTTC
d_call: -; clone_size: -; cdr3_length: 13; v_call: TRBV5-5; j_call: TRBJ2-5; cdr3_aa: CASRLGPQETQYF; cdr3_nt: TGTGCCAGCAGGTTGGGGCCACAAGAGACCCAGTACTTC
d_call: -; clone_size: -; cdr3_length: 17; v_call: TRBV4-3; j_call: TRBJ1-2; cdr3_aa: CASSQDLSLAGNYGYTF; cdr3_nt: TGCGCCAGCAGCCAAGATCTATCTTTGGCGGGAAACTATGGCTACACCTTC
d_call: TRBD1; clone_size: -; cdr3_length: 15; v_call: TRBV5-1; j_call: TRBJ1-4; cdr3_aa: CASSLEQGLHEKLFF; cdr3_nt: TGCGCCAGCAGCTTGGAACAGGGGCTGCATGAAAAACTGTTTTTT
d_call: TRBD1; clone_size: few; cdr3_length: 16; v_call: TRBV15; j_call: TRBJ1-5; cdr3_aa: CATSRDQGAANQPQHF; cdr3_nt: TGTGCCACCAGCAGAGATCAGGGGGCAGCCAATCAGCCCCAGCATTTT
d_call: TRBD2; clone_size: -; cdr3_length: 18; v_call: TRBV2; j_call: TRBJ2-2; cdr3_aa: CASSRRTSGGAVTGELFF; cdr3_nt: TGTGCCAGCAGTCGTAGGACTAGCGGGGGGGCGGTCACCGGGGAGCTGTTTTTT
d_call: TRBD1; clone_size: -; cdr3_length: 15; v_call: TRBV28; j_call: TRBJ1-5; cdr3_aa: CASSLTGGALQPQHF; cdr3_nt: TGTGCCAGCAGTCTGACAGGGGGCGCGTTGCAGCCCCAGCATTTT
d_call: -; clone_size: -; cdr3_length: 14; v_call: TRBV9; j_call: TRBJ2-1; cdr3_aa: CASSVYVEDNEQFF; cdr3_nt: TGTGCCAGCAGCGTATATGTGGAGGACAATGAGCAGTTCTTC